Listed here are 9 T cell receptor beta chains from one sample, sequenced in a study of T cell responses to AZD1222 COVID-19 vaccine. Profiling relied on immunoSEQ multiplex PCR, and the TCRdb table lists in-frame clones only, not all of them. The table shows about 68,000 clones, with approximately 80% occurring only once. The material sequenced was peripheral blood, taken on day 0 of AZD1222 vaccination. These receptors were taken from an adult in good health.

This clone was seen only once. The CDR3 reads CASSHPRDREKIYNEQFF. CDR3 in DNA: TGCGCCAGCAGCCATCCCCGGGACAGGGAAAAGATCTACAATGAGCAGTTCTTC. V usage is TRBV4-1 and J usage is TRBJ2-1, with TRBD1 identical over 9 bases. V gave up 3 bases and J gave up 3 bases; unmatched junction bases: 12. Germline V lookup: CDR1 MGHRA, CDR2 YSYEKL. This CDR3 has 18 amino acids.

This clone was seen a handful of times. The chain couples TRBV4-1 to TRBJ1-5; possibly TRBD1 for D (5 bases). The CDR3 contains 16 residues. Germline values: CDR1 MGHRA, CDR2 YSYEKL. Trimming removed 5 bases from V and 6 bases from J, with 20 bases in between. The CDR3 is CASSSRDPLSGQPQHF. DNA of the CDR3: TGCGCCAGCAGCTCCCGGGACCCACTTAGCGGTCAGCCCCAGCATTTT.

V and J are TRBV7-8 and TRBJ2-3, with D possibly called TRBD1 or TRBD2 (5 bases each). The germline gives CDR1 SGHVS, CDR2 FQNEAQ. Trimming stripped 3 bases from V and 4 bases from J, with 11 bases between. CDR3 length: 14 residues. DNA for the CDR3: TGTGCCAGCAGCTTCGGGGCCAATGCAGATACGCAGTATTTT. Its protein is CASSFGANADTQYF. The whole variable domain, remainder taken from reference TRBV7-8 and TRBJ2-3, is GAGVSQSPRYKVAKRGQDVALRCDPISGHVSLFWYQQALGQGPEFLTYFQNEAQLDKSGLPSDRFFAERPEGSVSTLKIQRTQQEDSAVYLCASSFGANADTQYFGPGTRLTVL.

DNA for the CDR3: TGTGCCAGCAGCTTAGCGAGACTTAGGTCCCAAGAGACCCAGTACTTC. Translating gives CASSLARLRSQETQYF. The chain employs TRBV7-8 and TRBJ2-5; D gene uncertain. The CDR3 is 16 amino acids. V dropped 0 bases and J dropped 1 base, with 12 bases sitting between them. Looked up from germline, CDR1 is SGHVS and CDR2 is FQNEAQ. Combining the CDR3 with reference TRBV7-8 and TRBJ2-5 gives the whole variable domain GAGVSQSPRYKVAKRGQDVALRCDPISGHVSLFWYQQALGQGPEFLTYFQNEAQLDKSGLPSDRFFAERPEGSVSTLKIQRTQQEDSAVYLCASSLARLRSQETQYFGPGTRLLVL.

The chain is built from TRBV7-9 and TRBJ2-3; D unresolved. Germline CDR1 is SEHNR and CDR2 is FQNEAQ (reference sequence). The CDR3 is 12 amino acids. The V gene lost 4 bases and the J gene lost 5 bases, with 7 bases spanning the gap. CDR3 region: CASSSTRDTQYF. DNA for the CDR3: TGTGCCAGCAGCTCCACACGAGATACGCAGTATTTT.

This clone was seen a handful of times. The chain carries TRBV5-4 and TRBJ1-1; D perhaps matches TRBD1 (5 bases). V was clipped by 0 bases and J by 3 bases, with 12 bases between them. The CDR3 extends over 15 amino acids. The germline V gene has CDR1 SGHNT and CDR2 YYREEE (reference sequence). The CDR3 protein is CASSLVGGGDTEAFF. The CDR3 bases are TGTGCCAGCAGCTTGGTCGGCGGAGGGGACACTGAAGCTTTCTTT. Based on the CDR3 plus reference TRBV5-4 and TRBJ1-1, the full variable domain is ETGVTQSPTHLIKTRGQQVTLRCSSQSGHNTVSWYQQALGQGPQFIFQYYREEENGRGNFPPRFSGLQFPNYSSELNVNALELDDSALYLCASSLVGGGDTEAFFGQGTRLTVV.

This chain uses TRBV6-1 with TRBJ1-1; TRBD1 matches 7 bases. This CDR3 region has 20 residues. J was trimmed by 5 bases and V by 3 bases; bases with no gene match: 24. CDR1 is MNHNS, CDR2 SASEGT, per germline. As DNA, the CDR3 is TGTGCCAGCAGTGAGAGGCACGGGACGACAGGGTTGGCCTCGAGGACTGAAGCTTTCTTT. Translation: CASSERHGTTGLASRTEAFF.

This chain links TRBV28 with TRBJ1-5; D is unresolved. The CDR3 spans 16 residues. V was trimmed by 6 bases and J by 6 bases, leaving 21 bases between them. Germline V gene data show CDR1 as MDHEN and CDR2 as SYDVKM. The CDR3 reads CASRHPRRQEGQPQHF. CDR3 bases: TGTGCCAGCAGACACCCCCGAAGGCAGGAGGGTCAGCCCCAGCATTTT.

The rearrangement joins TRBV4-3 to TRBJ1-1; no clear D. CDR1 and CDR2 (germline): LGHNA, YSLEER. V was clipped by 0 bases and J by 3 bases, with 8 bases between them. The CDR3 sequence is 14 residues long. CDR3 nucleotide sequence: TGCGCCAGCAGCCAAGACGTTAGGGACACTGAAGCTTTCTTT. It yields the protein CASSQDVRDTEAFF.